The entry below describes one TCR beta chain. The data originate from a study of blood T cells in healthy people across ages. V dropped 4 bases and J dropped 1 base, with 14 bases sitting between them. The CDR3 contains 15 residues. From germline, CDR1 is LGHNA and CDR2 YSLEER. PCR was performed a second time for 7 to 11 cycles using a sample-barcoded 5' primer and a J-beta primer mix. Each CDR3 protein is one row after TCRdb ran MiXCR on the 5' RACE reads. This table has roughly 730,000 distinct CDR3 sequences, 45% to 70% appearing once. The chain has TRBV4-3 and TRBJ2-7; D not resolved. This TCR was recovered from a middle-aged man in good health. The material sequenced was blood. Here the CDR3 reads CASSRVLDASYEQYF. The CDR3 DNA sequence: TGCGCCAGCAGCCGCGTCCTAGACGCTTCCTACGAGCAGTACTTC.